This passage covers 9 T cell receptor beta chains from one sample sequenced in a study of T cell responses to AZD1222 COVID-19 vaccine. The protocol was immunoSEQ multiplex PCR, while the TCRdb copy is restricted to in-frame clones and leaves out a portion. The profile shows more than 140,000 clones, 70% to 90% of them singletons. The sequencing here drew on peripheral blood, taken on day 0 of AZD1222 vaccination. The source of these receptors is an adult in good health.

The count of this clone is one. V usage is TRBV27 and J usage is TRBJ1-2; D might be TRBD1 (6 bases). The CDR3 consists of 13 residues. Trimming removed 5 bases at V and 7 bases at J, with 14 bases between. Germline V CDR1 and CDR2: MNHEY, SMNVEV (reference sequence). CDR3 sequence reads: CASSLLRGGGYTF. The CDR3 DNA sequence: TGTGCCAGCAGTCTCCTCAGGGGAGGTGGCTACACCTTC.

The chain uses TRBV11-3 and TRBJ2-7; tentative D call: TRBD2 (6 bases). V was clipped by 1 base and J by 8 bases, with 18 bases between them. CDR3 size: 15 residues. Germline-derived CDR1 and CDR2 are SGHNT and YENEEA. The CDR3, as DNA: TGTGCCAGCAGCTTAGTCCGGGACTCCCTAGGAAAGCAGTACTTC. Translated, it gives CASSLVRDSLGKQYF. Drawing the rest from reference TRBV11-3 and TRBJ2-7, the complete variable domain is EAGVVQSPRYKIIEKKQPVAFWCNPISGHNTLYWYLQNLGQGPELLIRYENEEAVDDSQLPKDRFSAERLKGVDSTLKIQPAELGDSAVYLCASSLVRDSLGKQYFGPGTRLTVT.

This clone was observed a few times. The CDR3 sequence is CASSLGAGFNQPQHF. As DNA, the CDR3 is TGTGCTTCGTCCTTGGGGGCAGGGTTTAATCAGCCCCAGCATTTT. This chain uses TRBV30 with TRBJ1-5, with D perhaps TRBD1 (6 bases). Germline V gives CDR1 GTSNPN, CDR2 SVGIG (reference sequence). The CDR3 spans 15 residues.

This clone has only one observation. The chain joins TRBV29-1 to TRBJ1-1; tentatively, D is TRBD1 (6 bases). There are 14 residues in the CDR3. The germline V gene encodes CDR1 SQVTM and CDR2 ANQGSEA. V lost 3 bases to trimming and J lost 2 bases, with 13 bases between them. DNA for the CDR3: TGCAGCGTTGAGGGCAGGGGCCGCAACACTGAAGCTTTCTTT. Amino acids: CSVEGRGRNTEAFF.

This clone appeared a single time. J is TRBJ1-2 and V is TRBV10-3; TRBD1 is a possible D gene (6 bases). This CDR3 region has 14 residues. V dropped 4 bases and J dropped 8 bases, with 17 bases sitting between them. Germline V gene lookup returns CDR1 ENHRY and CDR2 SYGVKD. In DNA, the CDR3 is TGTGCCATCAGTGTGGTCAGGGGCAGCGGCGGCTACACCTTC. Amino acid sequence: CAISVVRGSGGYTF.

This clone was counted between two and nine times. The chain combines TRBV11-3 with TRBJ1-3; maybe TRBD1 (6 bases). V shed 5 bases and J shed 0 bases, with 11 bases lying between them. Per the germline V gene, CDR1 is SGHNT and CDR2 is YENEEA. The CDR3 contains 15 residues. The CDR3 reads CASSEGGVSGNTIYF. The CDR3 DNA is TGTGCCAGCAGCGAAGGGGGGGTCTCTGGAAACACCATATATTTT. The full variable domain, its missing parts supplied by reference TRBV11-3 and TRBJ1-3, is EAGVVQSPRYKIIEKKQPVAFWCNPISGHNTLYWYLQNLGQGPELLIRYENEEAVDDSQLPKDRFSAERLKGVDSTLKIQPAELGDSAVYLCASSEGGVSGNTIYFGEGSWLTVV.

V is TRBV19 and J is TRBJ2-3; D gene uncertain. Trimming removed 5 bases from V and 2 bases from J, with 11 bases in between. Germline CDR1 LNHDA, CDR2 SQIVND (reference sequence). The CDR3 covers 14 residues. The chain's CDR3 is CASSQATYTDTQYF. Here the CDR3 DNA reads TGTGCCAGTAGTCAGGCAACCTACACAGATACGCAGTATTTT.

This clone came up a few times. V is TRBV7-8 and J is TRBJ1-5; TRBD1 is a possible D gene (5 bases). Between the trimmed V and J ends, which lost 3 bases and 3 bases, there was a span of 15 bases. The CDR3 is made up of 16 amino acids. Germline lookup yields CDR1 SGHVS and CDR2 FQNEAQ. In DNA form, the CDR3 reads TGTGCCAGCAGCTTCAGCCGGGGGTTAATCAATCAGCCCCAGCATTTT. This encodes CASSFSRGLINQPQHF.

CDR3 amino acids: CASSEGGYEQYF. The DNA for the CDR3 is TGCGCCAGCAGCGAGGGAGGCTACGAGCAGTACTTC. This rearrangement joins TRBV5-1 to TRBJ2-7, with a tentative D call TRBD2 (6 bases). Germline CDR1 reads SGHRS; CDR2 reads YFSETQ. The CDR3 length is 12 residues. V lost 4 bases, J lost 3 bases, and 8 bases lay in between.